The following is a TCR beta chain sequence with its context. These data come from a study of shared clonotypes between healthy human individuals. The CDR3 extends over 15 amino acids. The V gene's germline CDR1 is MNHEY and CDR2 SMNVEV (reference sequence). V dropped 5 bases and J dropped 0 bases, with 13 bases sitting between them. Profiling relied on immunoSEQ multiplex PCR, and the TCRdb table lists in-frame clones only, not all of them. The sample lists 2 million to 3 million clones; 93% were seen once. Sequencing was performed on naive CD4+ T cells from PBMCs. Subset defined: CD45RA+ positively selected. This sequence was found in a man between 18 and 35 years old in good health. Some clones in this sample may be carry-over from other donors' samples. The chain joins TRBV27 to TRBJ1-2; D is ambiguous. CDR3 in amino acids: CASSPRRSSNYGYTF. The CDR3 region has the DNA TGTGCCAGCAGTCCCCGGAGAAGTTCTAACTATGGCTACACCTTC.